Below, one T cell receptor beta chain is given with its context. Germline V gene data show CDR1 as SQVTM and CDR2 as ANQGSEA. The CDR3 loop spans 13 amino acids. Trimming pared 7 bases from V and 3 bases from J, leaving 12 bases between. The data were taken from a study of chemoradiotherapy in HPV16-positive cancers. The wider study: Two HPV16-positive patients' cells yielded candidate HPV-specific clones and common motifs.

Repertoires were sampled repeatedly during chemoradiotherapy. The data were produced by immunoSEQ multiplex PCR, yet TCRdb's version contains in-frame clones alone and is incomplete. This sample has about 7,400 clones, with less than 85% found just once. The material was tumor tissue, obtained from a patient who underwent chemoradiotherapy. This TCR was sampled from a human donor with HPV-associated anogenital cancer. The rearrangement links TRBV29-1 to TRBJ2-2; D is possibly TRBD1 or TRBD2 (5 bases each). In nucleotides, the CDR3 is TGCAGCGCCCGGGACCCAGACACCGGGGAGCTGTTTTTT. It yields the protein CSARDPDTGELFF.